The entry that follows covers one TCR beta chain sequence. As yet, its antigen is unknown. TCRdb keeps only in-frame clones here, not all; method: immunoSEQ multiplex PCR. The sample consists of over 55,000 clones, about 89% of them appearing once. The J segment lost 9 bases and the V segment lost 0 bases, leaving 0 bases of the junction unmatched. Germline CDR1 is SGHRS and CDR2 is YFSETQ. The CDR3 loop spans 14 amino acids. This sample stems from a study of OX40 agonist ivuxolimab in advanced cancers. Study-wide results and caveats: CD4+ and CD8+ blood T cells expanded clonally by week 6 at 0.1 to 3.0 mg/kg.

Sampled blood was obtained at baseline, cycle 4 day 1, and cycle 7 day 1. The sequence was obtained from an adult with an advanced solid tumor such as melanoma, head and neck, liver or kidney cancer. This chain uses TRBV5-1 with TRBJ2-1, with 13 bases matching TRBD2. Sequenced here: CD4+ or CD8+ T cells sorted from blood, sampled in a trial of the OX40 agonist ivuxolimab. The CDR3 DNA follows: TGCGCCAGCAGCTTGGGGACTAGCGGGAGTGAGCAGTTCTTC. Amino acids: CASSLGTSGSEQFF.